This note documents a single TCR beta chain sequence. Its cognate antigen is unknown. The data belong to a study of CD8+ T cells in alopecia areata. Treatment: oral pan-JAK inhibitor, 5-10 mg twice daily. Germline V lookup: CDR1 SGHRS, CDR2 YFSETQ. The CDR3 is made up of 12 amino acids. V gave up 4 bases and J gave up 5 bases, with 8 bases separating them. The authors extracted RNA and reverse transcribed it into cDNA as the sequencing template. TCRdb's copy holds only in-frame clones and misses some; the assay was immunoSEQ multiplex PCR. The repertoire includes over 95,000 clones, 55% to 60% of them detected once, and 3% to 4% sits in the top ten. General study findings and limits: Numerous expanded lesional clones remained in scalp and blood during tofacitinib.

The sequence came from a human donor with alopecia areata. J is TRBJ2-3 and V is TRBV5-1; possible D gene TRBD2, 6 bases. The sequenced sample was CD4+ T cells sorted from blood, obtained at week 24, from a patient treated with tofacitinib. The CDR3 is CASSPGLDTQYF. The DNA of the CDR3 is TGCGCCAGCAGCCCGGGACTAGATACGCAGTATTTT.